This T cell receptor (beta chain) was documented in a study of T-cell reconstitution after alpha-beta-depleted transplantation in children. The germline V and J ends were trimmed by 7 bases and 1 base, with 19 bases remaining between them. Germline CDR1 is SGHKS and CDR2 is YYEKEE (reference sequence). The CDR3 length is 16 residues. This clonotype was found many times. The authors prepared the TCRbeta library with unique molecular identifiers. TCRdb called the PCR reads again in MiXCR, with one record for every CDR3 protein. The sample lists about 370,000 distinct CDR3 sequences; just over 20% were seen once.

The sequence was obtained from a human donor who donated a stem cell graft to a child with acute myeloid leukemia. Sample: PBMCs from the stem cell graft donor, taken from the stem cell graft. The chain couples TRBV5-5 to TRBJ2-3, with TRBD1 as a possible D gene (6 bases). DNA of the CDR3: TGTGCCAGCGCCGGACAACAGGGTCGACGCACAGATACGCAGTATTTT. As protein: CASAGQQGRRTDTQYF.